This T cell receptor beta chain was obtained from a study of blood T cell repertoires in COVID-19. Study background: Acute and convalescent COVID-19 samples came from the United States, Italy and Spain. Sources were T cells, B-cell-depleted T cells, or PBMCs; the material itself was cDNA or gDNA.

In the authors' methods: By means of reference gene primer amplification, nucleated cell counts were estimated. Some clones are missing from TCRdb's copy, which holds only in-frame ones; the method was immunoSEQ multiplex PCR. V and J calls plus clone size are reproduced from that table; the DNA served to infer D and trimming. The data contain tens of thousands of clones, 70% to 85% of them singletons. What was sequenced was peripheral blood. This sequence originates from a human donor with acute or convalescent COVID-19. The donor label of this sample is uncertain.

The CDR3 DNA follows: TGTGCCAGCAGTCCGAACAGGGCGAGCAATCAGCCCCAGCATTTT. Protein: CASSPNRASNQPQHF. This chain connects TRBV6-2 or TRBV6-3 to TRBJ1-5, with D maybe TRBD1 (6 bases). In germline, CDR1 is MNHEY, CDR2 SVGEGT. The CDR3 extends over 15 amino acids. V lost 5 bases to trimming and J lost 1 base, with 12 bases between them.